This T cell receptor (beta chain) was captured in a study of beta chain features in type 1 diabetes (dated by TCRdb to between 2017 and 2018). Background for the entire study: Patients and healthy donors did not differ in mean age, gender distribution, total cell number or subset yield. Across all samples, roughly 110,000,000 sorted cells were examined, and cell number per subset correlated strongly with RNA yield. In the study, TCRB repertoires of sorted circulating CD4+ T cell subsets from recently diagnosed type 1 diabetes patients were compared with those of matched healthy donors. Naive and central memory subsets were obtained from all 30 or so donors, but regulatory and stem cell-like memory subsets were isolated from only 8 patients and roughly eight healthy donors.

On the study overall, not on this receptor specifically: A moderate but significant shortening of TCRB CDR3 length was observed in type 1 diabetes patients in all four CD4+ subsets. Patients with type 1 diabetes made fewer insertions and deleted more nucleotides at VDJ recombination sites, implying thymic rearrangement abnormalities. Shorter templates might have been favored by PCR, but patient and control samples were amplified and corrected together, so both groups would have been affected equally by any skew. Naive, central memory and regulatory TCRB repertoires appeared to be more similar among patients than among healthy donors. Sequencing cDNA rather than genomic DNA could over-represent highly expressing activated cells, although activation and CD3 levels did not differ between groups. Because small numbers of individuals were included in the HLA sub-analyses, any influence of HLA type on TCRB rearrangement was left unresolved.

With regard to this clone: Its antigen target is currently unknown. No much larger clone is present one base from it, and per-base qualities are unavailable. Other DNA sequences of this sample code for an identical CDR3.

The High Capacity cDNA Reverse Transcription Kit was used to reverse transcribe all of the isolated RNA, meaning that expressed TCRB transcripts were what got sequenced. Naive, central memory and regulatory T cell samples underwent deep immunoSEQ sequencing, averaging approximately 3.3 million total reads per sample. Sorted cells were lysed in RLT buffer, and RNA was extracted using DNase-treated RNeasy Micro or Mini kits according to cell number. To prevent cross-contamination, every cell subset was processed on its own, while patient and healthy donor samples were processed together. TCRB sequences were amplified from cDNA with the immunoSEQ multiplex PCR, producing 87-bp fragments spanning the CDR3 region. Amplicons were sequenced on the Illumina HiSeq platform. Per the original workflow: Synthetic template baselines were used to correct PCR bias computationally, reads within Hamming distance 2 were collapsed together, and singletons that could not be merged were discarded. Reads were aligned against IMGT to assign V, D and J genes, CDR3 length and insertions or deletions at six rearrangement sites. Within each subset, clonotype counts were normalized to the number of sorted cells before true diversity and Gini coefficients were calculated with the tcR R package. Repertoire sharing was quantified using the overlap coefficient calculated on TCRB nucleotide sequences. Out-of-frame TCRB sequences from naive cells were analyzed as a proxy for the pre-selection repertoire. TCRdb's version of the immuneACCESS table is confined to in-frame rearrangements and falls short of the full clone set. An unresolved V gene accounts for under half of the shortfall where checked; the remainder is of unknown origin. The V and J calls and the clone size are those of that table, but D and trimming were determined from the DNA. The sample contains a few hundred thousand clones, roughly an eighth of them found a single time. The ten largest make up more than 0.015% of the sample.

From each donor, a single peripheral blood sample of 100 to 150 mL on average was drawn into heparinised tubes. Naive, central memory, regulatory and stem cell-like memory CD4+ T cells were sorted on a BD FACSAria II using a panel including CD45RO, CCR7, CD25, CD127, CD95 and CD27. All sorted populations exceeded 95% purity. PBMCs were isolated immediately by Lymphoprep density gradient centrifugation and stained directly without culture. So that batch effects would be minimized, each experiment stained and sorted samples in pairs, pairing one healthy donor with one patient. Counted from cysteine to phenylalanine, this CDR3 has 19 amino acids. The read is trimmed to its CDR3 DNA, 57 bases read in frame from base 1. V is cut back by 0 bases and J by 4 bases, with 16 bases in the junction unmatched. The germline V gene sets CDR1 to SGDLS and CDR2 to YYNGEE.

The sequencing input was naive CD4+ T cells from blood. Explained via the paper, the cell subset or site label denotes: true naive CD4+ T cells. This clonotype was obtained from a man aged 18 to 30 in good health. The chain was built from TRBV9 and TRBJ2-1; TRBD2 fits 7 bases in the junction. CDR3 sequence: CASSVVETRREGAYNEQFF. The nucleotide sequence reads as follows: TGTGCCAGCAGCGTAGTCGAGACTAGAAGGGAGGGAGCGTACAATGAGCAGTTCTTC.